The 8 T cell receptor beta chains below come from one sample, sequenced in a study of T cell repertoires in cytomegalovirus infection. The antigens of these receptors remain unknown. TCRdb reprocessed the reads via MiXCR and lists one record per CDR3 protein. This sample has fewer than 950,000 distinct CDR3 sequences, with less than 35% found just once. This sample comprised cultured CD8+ T cells from PBMCs, obtained from culture after CMV antigen stimulation. These receptors all stem from a human donor in good health (CMV status not recorded). Some clones in this sample may be carry-over from other donors' samples.

This clonotype appeared a few times. The V gene is TRBV27, the J gene TRBJ2-5, with a possible D match to TRBD1 (6 bases). The ends were cut back, 5 bases at V and 1 base at J, with 14 bases in the middle. The CDR3 covers 15 residues. CDR1 is MNHEY, CDR2 SMNVEV, per germline (reference sequence). DNA of the CDR3: TGTGCCAGCAGTCTAACAGGGACCCTCCAAGAGACCCAGTACTTC. It translates to CASSLTGTLQETQYF.

This clonotype was seen ten or more times. V usage is TRBV15 and J usage is TRBJ2-7, with TRBD1 matching 9 bases. The trim removed 6 bases at V and 4 bases at J, leaving 4 bases unmatched. The CDR3 totals 13 residues. Germline V CDR1 and CDR2: LNHNV, YYDKDF (reference sequence). CDR3 sequence: CATRGQGGYEQYF. CDR3 nucleotides: TGTGCCACCAGGGGACAGGGAGGGTACGAGCAGTACTTC.

J is TRBJ1-2 and V is TRBV6-1, with D unresolved. Germline-derived CDR1 and CDR2 are MNHNS and SASEGT. Between the trimmed V and J ends, which lost 2 bases and 0 bases, there was a span of 1 base. The CDR3 is 12 amino acids. The CDR3 spells CASSESNYGYTF. The CDR3 DNA reads as TGTGCCAGCAGTGAATCTAACTATGGCTACACCTTC.

This clonotype was counted at least ten times. This sequence joins TRBV7-2 and TRBJ2-5, with a tentative D call TRBD1 (6 bases). Germline lookup yields CDR1 SGHTA and CDR2 FQGNSA. The CDR3 length is 13 residues. V was trimmed by 1 base and J by 5 bases, leaving 8 bases between them. The CDR3 DNA reads as TGTGCCAGCAGCTTAGATCAGGGGGAGACCCAGTACTTC. Its translation is CASSLDQGETQYF.

This clonotype appeared a few times. This chain uses TRBV7-9 with TRBJ2-1; 8 bases fit TRBD2. The CDR3 runs 16 residues. Germline lookup yields CDR1 SEHNR and CDR2 FQNEAQ (reference sequence). The V segment lost 5 bases and the J segment 6 bases; nucleotides outside the gene matches: 12. The CDR3 here is CASSPLGSGASNEQFF. The CDR3, as DNA: TGTGCCAGCAGCCCCTTGGGTAGCGGGGCCTCCAATGAGCAGTTCTTC.

The CDR3 nucleotides are TGTGCCAGTAGTATAGAGTCTCGGACAGGGAGGAATCAGCCCCAGCATTTT. This translates into CASSIESRTGRNQPQHF. The rearrangement uses TRBV19 and TRBJ1-5; 8 nucleotides align to TRBD1. V was pared by 0 bases and J by 4 bases, with 8 bases of the junction left unmatched. This CDR3 spans 17 amino acids. Germline CDR1 is LNHDA and CDR2 is SQIVND (reference sequence).

A single count supports this clonotype. A read error may explain this, as a much larger clone is one base away. The chain links TRBV7-2 to TRBJ2-4; D perhaps matches TRBD2 (6 bases). The CDR3 contains 15 residues. From germline, CDR1 is SGHTA and CDR2 FQGNSA. The V and J ends lost 5 bases and 6 bases respectively, with 17 bases between them. CDR3 DNA: TGTGCCAGCAGCGATGGGGGACTGACCATAAACATTCAGTACTTC. It specifies CASSDGGLTINIQYF.

The chain uses TRBV7-4 and TRBJ2-3; D assignment may be TRBD1 or TRBD2 (5 bases each). Germline CDR1 is SGHVT and CDR2 is SQSDAQ. Trimming cost V 10 bases and J 2 bases, with 13 bases left between them. This CDR3 is 13 amino acids long. The CDR3 DNA reads TGTGCCACCTGGAGAGGGGCCACAGATACGCAGTATTTT. This codes for CATWRGATDTQYF.